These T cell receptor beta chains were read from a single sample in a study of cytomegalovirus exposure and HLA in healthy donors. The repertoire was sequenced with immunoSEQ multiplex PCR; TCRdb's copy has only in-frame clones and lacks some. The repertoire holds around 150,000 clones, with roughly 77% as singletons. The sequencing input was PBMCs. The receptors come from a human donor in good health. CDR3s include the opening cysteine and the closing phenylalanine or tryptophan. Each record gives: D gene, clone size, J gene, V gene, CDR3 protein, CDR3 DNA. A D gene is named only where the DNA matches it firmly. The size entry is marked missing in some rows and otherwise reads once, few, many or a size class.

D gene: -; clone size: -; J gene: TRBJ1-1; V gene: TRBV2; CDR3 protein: CASKLRVTEAFF; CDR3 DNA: TGTGCCAGCAAGTTAAGAGTGACTGAAGCTTTCTTT
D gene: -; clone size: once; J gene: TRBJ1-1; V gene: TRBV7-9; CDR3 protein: CASSLTGRGNTEAFF; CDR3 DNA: TGTGCCAGCAGCTTAACGGGGCGGGGGAACACTGAAGCTTTCTTT
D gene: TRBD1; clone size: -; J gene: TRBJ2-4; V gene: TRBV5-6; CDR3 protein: CASSSDRGRAKNIQYF; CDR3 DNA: TGTGCCAGCAGCTCGGACAGGGGACGAGCCAAAAACATTCAGTACTTC
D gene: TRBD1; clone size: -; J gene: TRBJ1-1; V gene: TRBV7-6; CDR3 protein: CASSSRGLDEAFF; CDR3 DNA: TGTGCCAGCAGCTCCAGGGGGCTCGATGAAGCTTTCTTT
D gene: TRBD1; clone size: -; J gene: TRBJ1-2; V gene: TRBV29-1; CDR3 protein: CSVDAGTGGWFYGYTF; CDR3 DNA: TGCAGCGTTGACGCCGGGACAGGGGGCTGGTTCTATGGCTACACCTTC
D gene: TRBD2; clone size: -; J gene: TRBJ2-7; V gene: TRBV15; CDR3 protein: CATGLAGNEQYF; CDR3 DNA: TGTGCCACCGGGCTAGCGGGAAACGAGCAGTACTTC
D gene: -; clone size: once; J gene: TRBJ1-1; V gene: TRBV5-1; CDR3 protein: CASSLQHQNTEAFF; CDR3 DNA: TGCGCCAGCAGCTTGCAACACCAGAACACTGAAGCTTTCTTT
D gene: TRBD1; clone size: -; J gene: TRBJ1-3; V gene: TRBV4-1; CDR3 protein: CASSQDLQGVGNTIYF; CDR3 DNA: TGCGCCAGCAGCCAAGATCTTCAGGGGGTTGGAAACACCATATATTTT
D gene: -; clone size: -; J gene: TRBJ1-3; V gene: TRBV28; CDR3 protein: CASSLRRPGNTIYF; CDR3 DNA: TGTGCCAGCAGTTTACGGCGGCCAGGAAACACCATATATTTT
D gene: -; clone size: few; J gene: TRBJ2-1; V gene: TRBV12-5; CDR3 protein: CASVPRLSYNEQFF; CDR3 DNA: TGTGCTAGTGTCCCAAGACTGTCCTACAATGAGCAGTTCTTC
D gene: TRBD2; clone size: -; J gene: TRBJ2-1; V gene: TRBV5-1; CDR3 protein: CASRSLAEHNEQFF; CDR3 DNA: TGCGCCAGCAGGAGTCTAGCGGAACACAATGAGCAGTTCTTC
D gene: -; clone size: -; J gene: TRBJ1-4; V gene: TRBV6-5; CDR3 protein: CASRGKGIPNEKLFF; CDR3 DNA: TGTGCCAGCAGGGGAAAGGGGATCCCTAATGAAAAACTGTTTTTT
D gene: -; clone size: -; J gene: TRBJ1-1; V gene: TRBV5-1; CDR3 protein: CASSLIPPSPRSPKNTEAFF; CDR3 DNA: TGCGCCAGCAGCTTGATACCCCCATCCCCTCGGTCTCCAAAGAACACTGAAGCTTTCTTT
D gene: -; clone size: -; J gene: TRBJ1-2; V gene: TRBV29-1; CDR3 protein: CSVASQGGPGYTF; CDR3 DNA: TGCAGCGTTGCGTCACAGGGCGGACCTGGCTACACCTTC
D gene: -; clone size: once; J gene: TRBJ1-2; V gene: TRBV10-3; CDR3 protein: CAISESRLEGYTF; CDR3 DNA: TGTGCCATCAGTGAGTCGAGGCTAGAGGGCTACACCTTC
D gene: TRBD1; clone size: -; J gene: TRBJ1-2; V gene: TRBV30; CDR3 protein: CAWSVRQGGGYTF; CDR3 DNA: TGTGCCTGGAGTGTAAGGCAGGGGGGTGGCTACACCTTC
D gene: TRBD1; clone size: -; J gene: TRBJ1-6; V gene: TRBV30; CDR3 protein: CACSWGGQGVEPLHF; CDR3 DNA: TGTGCCTGTTCCTGGGGGGGACAGGGGGTGGAACCCCTCCACTTT
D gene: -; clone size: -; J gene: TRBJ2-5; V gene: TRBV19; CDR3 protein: CASSSPLNTGRQETQYF; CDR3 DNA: TGTGCCAGTAGCTCCCCCCTCAACACAGGGAGACAAGAGACCCAGTACTTC
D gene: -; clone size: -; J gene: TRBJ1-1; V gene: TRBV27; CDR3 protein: CASSLGLVGTEAFF; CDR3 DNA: TGTGCCAGCAGTTTGGGGCTTGTTGGCACTGAAGCTTTCTTT
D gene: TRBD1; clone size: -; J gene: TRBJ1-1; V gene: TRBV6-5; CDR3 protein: CASSPRGPGTEAFF; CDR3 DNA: TGTGCCAGCAGTCCCAGGGGGCCAGGCACTGAAGCTTTCTTT
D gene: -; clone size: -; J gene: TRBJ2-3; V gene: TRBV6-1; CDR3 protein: CASSEWRRVADTQYF; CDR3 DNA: TGTGCCAGCAGTGAATGGCGCAGGGTAGCAGATACGCAGTATTTT
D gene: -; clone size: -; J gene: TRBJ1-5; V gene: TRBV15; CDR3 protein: CATSRDQYQPQHF; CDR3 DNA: TGTGCCACCAGCAGAGATCAGTATCAGCCCCAGCATTTT
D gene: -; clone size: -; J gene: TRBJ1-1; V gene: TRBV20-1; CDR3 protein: CSARQGTEAFF; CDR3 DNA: TGCAGTGCTAGACAGGGGACTGAAGCTTTCTTT
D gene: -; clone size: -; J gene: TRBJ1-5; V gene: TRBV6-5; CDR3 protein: CASSFPQGPQHF; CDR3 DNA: TGTGCCAGCAGTTTCCCTCAGGGGCCCCAGCATTTT
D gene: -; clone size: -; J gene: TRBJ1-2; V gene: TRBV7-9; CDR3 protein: CSSSSPFNGYTF; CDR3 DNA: TGTTCCAGCAGCTCCCCTTTTAATGGCTACACCTTC
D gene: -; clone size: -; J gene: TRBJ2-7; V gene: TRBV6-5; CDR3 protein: CASSYSRTVTEQYF; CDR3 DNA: TGTGCCAGCAGTTACTCGAGGACAGTGACCGAGCAGTACTTC
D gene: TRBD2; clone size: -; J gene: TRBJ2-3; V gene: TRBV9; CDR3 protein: CASSAGTSGFTDTQYF; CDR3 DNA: TGTGCCAGCAGCGCCGGGACTAGCGGCTTCACAGATACGCAGTATTTT
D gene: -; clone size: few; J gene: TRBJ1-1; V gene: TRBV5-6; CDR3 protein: CASVPIGGTGNTEAFF; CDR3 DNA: TGTGCCAGCGTACCGATCGGAGGGACGGGGAACACTGAAGCTTTCTTT
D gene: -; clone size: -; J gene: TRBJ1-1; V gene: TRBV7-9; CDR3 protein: CASSLVRGGNTEAFF; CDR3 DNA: TGTGCCAGCAGCTTAGTACGGGGGGGGAACACTGAAGCTTTCTTT
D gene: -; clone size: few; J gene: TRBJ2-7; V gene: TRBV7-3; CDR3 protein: CASSLRQGGGEQYF; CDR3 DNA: TGTGCCAGCAGCTTAAGGCAGGGTGGTGGCGAGCAGTACTTC
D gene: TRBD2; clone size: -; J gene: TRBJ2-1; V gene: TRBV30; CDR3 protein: CAWSPGLAVNEQFF; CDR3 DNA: TGTGCCTGGAGTCCGGGACTAGCGGTGAATGAGCAGTTCTTC
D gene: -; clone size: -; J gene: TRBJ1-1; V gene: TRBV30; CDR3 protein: CAWSLQMNTEAFF; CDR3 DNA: TGTGCCTGGAGCCTACAGATGAACACTGAAGCTTTCTTT
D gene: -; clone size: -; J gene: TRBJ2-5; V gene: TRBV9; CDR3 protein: CASSVSGGGYQETQYF; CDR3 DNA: TGTGCCAGCAGCGTAAGTGGAGGAGGGTACCAAGAGACCCAGTACTTC
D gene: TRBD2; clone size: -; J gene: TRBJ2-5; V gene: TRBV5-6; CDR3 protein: CASSKTSGREETQYF; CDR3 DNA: TGTGCCAGCAGCAAGACTAGCGGGAGAGAAGAGACCCAGTACTTC
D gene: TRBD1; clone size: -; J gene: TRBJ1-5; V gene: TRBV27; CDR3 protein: CASSRQGWVDQPQHF; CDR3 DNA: TGTGCCAGCAGCCGACAGGGATGGGTCGATCAGCCCCAGCATTTT
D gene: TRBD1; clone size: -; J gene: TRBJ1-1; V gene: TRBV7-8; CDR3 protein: CASSSHTGVGEAFF; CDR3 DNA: TGTGCCAGCAGCTCTCATACAGGGGTTGGTGAAGCTTTCTTT
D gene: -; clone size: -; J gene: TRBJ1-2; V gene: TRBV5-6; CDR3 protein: CASSNRVLGSYGYTF; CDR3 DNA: TGTGCCAGCAGCAACCGGGTTTTGGGGAGCTATGGCTACACCTTC